This T cell receptor beta chain is from a study of blood T cell repertoires in COVID-19. The wider study: The United States, Italy and Spain provided the acute and convalescent COVID-19 samples.

The data were produced by immunoSEQ multiplex PCR, yet TCRdb's version contains in-frame clones alone and is incomplete. The sample yields 200,000 to 250,000 clones, roughly 86% seen once. Trimming removed 3 bases from V and 3 bases from J; junction bases left unmatched: 8. Looked up from germline, CDR1 is SGHTA and CDR2 is FQGNSA. The CDR3 length is 15 residues. Input material: peripheral blood. This sequence joins TRBV7-2 and TRBJ2-7; TRBD2 agrees at 7 bases. This TCR was sampled from a woman aged 45-65 years with COVID-19, enrolled during active disease. The CDR3 region is CASSFGGGSYYEQYF. CDR3 nucleotide sequence: TGTGCCAGCAGCTTTGGGGGGGGATCCTACTACGAGCAGTACTTC.